A selection of T cell receptor beta chains follows, all from one sample in a study of early T cells in non-severe SARS-CoV-2 infection. Each CDR3 protein is one row after TCRdb ran MiXCR on the 5' RACE reads. The sample contains tens of thousands of distinct CDR3 sequences, about a tenth of which appear only once. This sample comprised whole blood, obtained at baseline. These receptor sequences come from an adult who was a healthcare worker with PCR-confirmed SARS-CoV-2 infection or an uninfected control (not recorded which). Each CDR3 is given with its conserved first and last residue.

j_call v_call cdr3_aa
TRBJ2-7 TRBV6-2/TRBV6-3 CASTPWGGNSYEQYF
TRBJ2-3 TRBV18 CASSPPMRGGDTQYF
TRBJ2-7 TRBV7-9 CASTARDTDEQYF
TRBJ2-3 TRBV11-2 CASSPRGTTDTQYF
TRBJ2-2 TRBV11-2 CASSGQRTGELFF
TRBJ1-1 TRBV5-1 CASSRLGGGVGNTEAFF
TRBJ1-4 TRBV4-2 CASSQSRDTNEKLFF
TRBJ2-3 TRBV24-1 CATEGAETDTQYF
TRBJ2-5 TRBV20-1 CSARSAGGQETQYF
TRBJ2-5 TRBV6-2/TRBV6-3 CASSDGTGKQETQYF
TRBJ2-7 TRBV3-1 CASSSGTGGIEQYF
TRBJ1-5 TRBV7-9 CASSFSPGAGSSNQPQHF
TRBJ2-3 TRBV7-2 CASSGIAGGTRTDTQYF
TRBJ1-2 TRBV4-1 CASSQEGGDLNYGYTF
TRBJ1-5 TRBV29-1 CSVLEGGAKGQPQHF
TRBJ2-5 TRBV6-5 CASGGEPQETQYF
TRBJ2-3 TRBV2 CASRSGSDTQYF
TRBJ2-1 TRBV6-2/TRBV6-3 CASREGQVSRSEQFF
TRBJ1-2 TRBV5-1 CASSLAGQGGYGYTF
TRBJ2-5 TRBV3-1 CASSLGARYGETQYF
TRBJ1-5 TRBV29-1 CSVAGQGEAQPQHF
TRBJ1-6 TRBV9 CASSPRTVGDSPLHF
TRBJ1-2 TRBV6-2/TRBV6-3 CASSYRVGYTF
TRBJ2-1 TRBV7-8 CASSLLRGNSYNEQFF
TRBJ1-4 TRBV2 CASSFKRDVTNEKLFF
TRBJ2-1 TRBV23-1 CASSQRSGGKDEQFF
TRBJ2-1 TRBV7-7 CASSLSSSGYNEQFF
TRBJ2-7 TRBV5-1 CASSLSVDRSSYEQYF
TRBJ2-3 TRBV10-3 CAISLFLQDTQYF
TRBJ1-1 TRBV20-1 CSAREGMLLNTEAFF
TRBJ1-5 TRBV10-1 CASSEREVSNQPQHF
TRBJ2-7 TRBV20-1 CSAREEATYEQYF
TRBJ1-2 TRBV12-3/TRBV12-4 CASSRDLYGYTF
TRBJ1-3 TRBV7-6 CASSPQSSGNTIYF
TRBJ2-1 TRBV10-2 CASSVALTEQFF
TRBJ2-2 TRBV25-1 CASSDWGTANTGELFF
TRBJ1-3 TRBV20-1 CSASRTISSGNTIYF